This T cell receptor beta chain originates from a study of cytomegalovirus exposure and HLA in healthy donors. The CDR3 runs 15 residues. Germline V gives CDR1 SGHRS, CDR2 YFSETQ. V lost 0 bases, J lost 7 bases, and 16 bases lay in between. The PCR was carried out with 60 Vbeta primers and 13 Jbeta primers. Using immunoSEQ multiplex PCR, the repertoire was profiled, and TCRdb retains in-frame clones only, with some absent. The sample has fewer than 100,000 clones, around 77% seen once. Notes on the study in general: For cytomegalovirus status, the classifier reportedly gave diagnoses with high specificity and sensitivity. In a later analysis, 15,000 to 20,000 TCR beta sequences were associated with HLA alleles at 0.05 false discovery rate. No immune exposure information besides CMV serostatus was available.

Concerning this clone itself: As yet, its antigen is unknown.

This TCR was recovered from a middle-aged man in good health and CMV-seronegative. The specimen sequenced was PBMCs. The rearrangement joins TRBV5-1 to TRBJ1-2; unclear D gene. CDR3 region: CASSLVTGSPTGYTF. In DNA, the CDR3 is TGCGCCAGCAGCTTGGTTACGGGATCCCCGACTGGCTACACCTTC.